The 22 T cell receptor beta chains below were found in one sample sequenced in a study of persistence of HIV-infected CD4 T cells. Nonspecific anti-CD3/anti-CD28 bead stimulation represents the broad CD4+ T cell repertoire. CD4+ T cells upregulating both CD40 ligand and CD69 were sorted as responding cells. Their target antigens are unknown. The libraries were made with immunoSEQ version 4 in survey mode. Sequencing was performed with immunoSEQ multiplex PCR; in TCRdb, only in-frame clones are kept and a portion is missing. The table lists more than 30,000 clones, approximately 86% of them singletons. The sample in question was CD4+ T cells sorted from PBMCs after approximately 19-hour stimulation, obtained from a patient who received antiretroviral therapy. All receptors derive from an adult man with HIV who was CMV-seropositive.

The rearrangement links TRBV30 to TRBJ2-3; D unresolved. CDR1 GTSNPN and CDR2 SVGIG come from the germline V gene (reference sequence). This CDR3 comprises 12 residues. V was shortened by 4 bases and J by 3 bases, with 8 bases between the two germline ends. The CDR3 loop is CAWNGQTDTQYF. The CDR3 coding sequence is TGTGCCTGGAATGGGCAAACAGATACGCAGTATTTT.

Only one count was recorded for this clone. V and J are TRBV18 and TRBJ1-2; 9 nucleotides align to TRBD1. The CDR3 has 16 residues. Looked up from germline, CDR1 is KGHSH and CDR2 is LQKENI. The J segment lost 7 bases and the V segment lost 6 bases, leaving 15 bases of the junction unmatched. CDR3 in DNA: TGTGCCAGCTCCCTATCTCCGACAGGGGGGCTCTCTGGCTACACCTTC. This gives the protein CASSLSPTGGLSGYTF. Together with reference TRBV18 and TRBJ1-2, the CDR3 gives the full variable domain: NAGVMQNPRHLVRRRGQEARLRCSPMKGHSHVYWYRQLPEEGLKFMVYLQKENIIDESGMPKERFSAEFPKEGPSILRIQQVVRGDSAAYFCASSLSPTGGLSGYTFGSGTRLTVV.

V and J are TRBV19 and TRBJ2-3; D is uncertain. V was pared by 3 bases and J by 4 bases, with 2 bases between. In germline, CDR1 is LNHDA, CDR2 SQIVND (reference sequence). The CDR3 covers 11 residues. CDR3 coding DNA: TGTGCCAGTAGTATGTCAGATACGCAGTATTTT. It yields the protein CASSMSDTQYF.

The rearrangement uses TRBV3-1 (or the pseudogene TRBV3-2) and TRBJ1-5, with a weak D call TRBD1 (5 bases). Germline V gene sequence: CDR1 LGHDT, CDR2 YNNKEL (reference sequence). CDR3 length: 14 residues. Between the trimmed V and J ends, which lost 3 bases and 1 base, there was a span of 7 bases. The CDR3 DNA follows: TGTGCCAGCAGCCAGAGGGGCAGCAATCAGCCCCAGCATTTT. Translation gives CASSQRGSNQPQHF.

The chain uses TRBV7-8 and TRBJ1-1; possible D gene TRBD1, 5 bases. The length of the CDR3 is 15 residues. Germline V lookup: CDR1 SGHVS, CDR2 FQNEAQ. The V end was cut by 8 bases, the J end by 0 bases, with 16 bases between. CDR3 in DNA: TGTGCCAGCCGTTTGATAGGGGAAATGAACACTGAAGCTTTCTTT. It yields the protein CASRLIGEMNTEAFF.

J is TRBJ2-1 and V is TRBV7-8; 12 bases align to TRBD2. With 2 bases clipped from V and 4 bases from J, the junction kept 6 bases outside the gene matches. Germline V gene lookup returns CDR1 SGHVS and CDR2 FQNEAQ. CDR3 length: 17 amino acids. The CDR3 DNA reads as TGTGCCAGCAGCTTACGTTCTAGCGGGAGGGTATACAATGAGCAGTTCTTC. Translated: CASSLRSSGRVYNEQFF.

The chain recombines TRBV10-3 with TRBJ1-4, with D unresolved. Germline V gene data show CDR1 as ENHRY and CDR2 as SYGVKD. Between the trimmed V and J ends, which lost 2 bases and 3 bases, there was a span of 7 bases. This CDR3 comprises 14 residues. This chain's CDR3 is CAISEAGSNEKLFF. The CDR3 coding sequence is TGTGCCATCAGTGAGGCAGGTTCTAATGAAAAACTGTTTTTT.

The chain recombines TRBV6-2 or TRBV6-3 with TRBJ2-2; TRBD2 aligns across 11 bases. The junction had 4 bases not matched to a gene; V was cut back by 3 bases and J by 7 bases. The V gene's germline CDR1 is MNHEY and CDR2 SVGEGT. This CDR3 contains 15 residues. CDR3 coding DNA: TGTGCCAGCAGTTATCGTCTAGCGGGAGGCGGGGAGCTGTTTTTT. Translated, it gives CASSYRLAGGGELFF.

The chain carries TRBV10-2 and TRBJ1-1; the D is unclear. Looked up from germline, CDR1 is WSHSY and CDR2 is SAAADI. This CDR3 contains 12 residues. Trimming cost V 0 bases and J 6 bases, with 5 bases left between them. CDR3 loop: CASSESISEAFF. In DNA form, the CDR3 reads TGCGCCAGCAGTGAGTCAATCTCTGAAGCTTTCTTT.

V is TRBV10-3 and J is TRBJ1-5; unclear D gene. There are 14 residues in the CDR3. Per germline, CDR1 ENHRY and CDR2 SYGVKD. V gave up 3 bases and J gave up 5 bases, with 11 bases separating them. The CDR3 DNA is TGTGCCATCAGTGATCAAAGGGATTATCAGCCCCAGCATTTT. It codes for CAISDQRDYQPQHF.

This clone was seen once. This chain connects TRBV18 to TRBJ2-3; 8 bases map to TRBD2. J was trimmed by 0 bases and V by 0 bases; bases with no gene match: 2. The V gene's germline CDR1 is KGHSH and CDR2 LQKENI. There are 16 residues in the CDR3. This chain's CDR3 is CASSPPLAGSTDTQYF. DNA for the CDR3: TGTGCCAGCTCACCACCCCTAGCGGGCAGCACAGATACGCAGTATTTT.

V is TRBV10-3 and J is TRBJ2-3, with unresolved D. The CDR3 extends over 12 amino acids. Trimming shortened V by 3 bases and J by 1 base, and 2 bases separated the two germline ends. Germline lookup yields CDR1 ENHRY and CDR2 SYGVKD. DNA of the CDR3: TGTGCCATCAGTGAAGGCACAGATACGCAGTATTTT. Its translation: CAISEGTDTQYF.

The rearrangement uses TRBV27 and TRBJ1-3; D call uncertain. V was clipped by 3 bases and J by 1 base, with 7 bases between them. Germline V gene sequence: CDR1 MNHEY, CDR2 SMNVEV (reference sequence). The CDR3 has 14 amino acids. CDR3 sequence: CASSLKGSGNTIYF. The CDR3 bases are TGTGCCAGCAGTTTGAAGGGATCTGGAAACACCATATATTTT.

The genes are TRBV5-1 and TRBJ2-5; the match to TRBD1 covers 10 bases. CDR1 and CDR2 (germline): SGHRS, YFSETQ. V gave up 4 bases and J gave up 4 bases; unmatched junction bases: 10. CDR3 length: 16 residues. The CDR3 here is CASSPTLRDRGETQYF. Written as DNA, the CDR3 is TGCGCCAGCAGCCCGACGCTCCGGGACAGGGGAGAGACCCAGTACTTC.

The rearrangement joins TRBV5-1 to TRBJ1-2, with D hard to call. The CDR3 contains 13 residues. V lost 4 bases and J 5 bases, leaving 12 bases between the germline ends. Germline values: CDR1 SGHRS, CDR2 YFSETQ. This CDR3 reads CASSQREIYGYTF. The CDR3 nucleotides are TGCGCCAGCAGCCAGAGGGAGATTTATGGCTACACCTTC.

The V call is TRBV29-1, the J call TRBJ1-3; D is ambiguous. Germline V CDR1 and CDR2: SQVTM, ANQGSEA. The CDR3 is made up of 14 amino acids. Trimming stripped 3 bases from V and 0 bases from J, with 9 bases between. The DNA for the CDR3 is TGCAGCGTTGAGGACGGGATCTCTGGAAACACCATATATTTT. This sequence encodes CSVEDGISGNTIYF.

The chain uses TRBV7-8 and TRBJ2-1, with TRBD2 identical over 7 bases. V trimming: 1 base; J trimming: 9 bases; junction bases outside the gene matches: 18. The CDR3 is 18 amino acids. CDR1 is SGHVS, CDR2 FQNEAQ, per germline. The DNA of the CDR3 is TGTGCCAGCAGCTTAGGCAGCGGGATCTCCGGTGTACACGGTGAGCAGTTCTTC. The encoded protein is CASSLGSGISGVHGEQFF.

The rearrangement links TRBV7-6 to TRBJ2-7; 11 bases map to TRBD2. Looked up from germline, CDR1 is SGHVS and CDR2 is FNYEAQ. This CDR3 spans 18 amino acids. V was pared by 1 base and J by 4 bases, with 12 bases of the junction left unmatched. DNA for the CDR3: TGTGCCAGCAGCTTAGTAGTGTCGACTAGCGGGATCACTTACGAGCAGTACTTC. Translating gives CASSLVVSTSGITYEQYF.

The gene calls are TRBV19 and TRBJ2-3, with TRBD2 matching 12 bases. Germline-derived CDR1 and CDR2 are LNHDA and SQIVND (reference sequence). J lost 6 bases, V lost 5 bases, and 6 bases had no gene match. The CDR3 extends over 15 amino acids. The CDR3 DNA reads TGTGCCAGTAGTTTCGGCCTAGCGGGAGGGGATACGCAGTATTTT. Its protein product is CASSFGLAGGDTQYF.

The genes are TRBV7-2 and TRBJ1-1; D call uncertain. V gave up 2 bases and J gave up 3 bases, with 7 bases separating them. Germline V gives CDR1 SGHTA, CDR2 FQGNSA. This CDR3 is 13 amino acids long. The CDR3, as DNA: TGTGCCAGCAGCTTACGGGATTACACTGAAGCTTTCTTT. This translates into CASSLRDYTEAFF.

Of note for this clone: Other DNA sequences within the sample encode an identical CDR3. The chain couples TRBV27 to TRBJ1-5, with TRBD1 matching 7 bases. Trimming took 5 bases from V and 2 from J; bases not matched to a gene: 3. Germline-derived CDR1 and CDR2 are MNHEY and SMNVEV (reference sequence). This CDR3 spans 14 amino acids. CDR3 DNA sequence: TGTGCCAGCAGTCCTACAGGGGGCAATCAGCCCCAGCATTTT. As protein: CASSPTGGNQPQHF.

This clone was counted a few times. V usage is TRBV5-1 and J usage is TRBJ1-1, with 10 bases matching TRBD1. Per germline, CDR1 SGHRS and CDR2 YFSETQ. Trimming at V came to 4 bases and at J to 1 base, leaving 7 bases not matched to a gene. The CDR3 totals 16 residues. The CDR3 reads CASSVTTGGRNTEAFF. As DNA, the CDR3 is TGCGCCAGCAGCGTAACGACAGGGGGCAGGAACACTGAAGCTTTCTTT.